A selection of T cell receptor beta chains follows, all from one sample in a study of cytomegalovirus exposure and HLA in healthy donors. Some clones are missing from TCRdb's copy, which holds only in-frame ones; the method was immunoSEQ multiplex PCR. The repertoire holds hundreds of thousands of clones, with more than 75% as singletons. Specimen: PBMCs. These receptors originate from a woman in her 30s in good health and CMV-seropositive. Each CDR3 is given with its conserved first and last residue. The D gene is left open where the match is weak. Only part of the rows carry a size: once, few, many, or a class if the clone is expanded.

v_gene	d_gene	abundance	j_gene	CDR3aa	CDR3nt
TRBV7-6	TRBD1	-	TRBJ1-5	CASSPWTGGQPQHF	TGTGCCAGCAGCCCTTGGACAGGAGGGCAGCCCCAGCATTTT
TRBV30	TRBD2	many	TRBJ2-3	CAWSYGRAGRTDTQYF	TGTGCCTGGAGTTACGGGAGGGCCGGGAGAACAGATACGCAGTATTTT
TRBV5-1	TRBD1	few	TRBJ1-2	CASQPGQGVSYTF	TGCGCCAGCCAACCGGGACAGGGTGTAAGCTACACCTTC
TRBV18	TRBD1	-	TRBJ1-1	CASSPYLTGDTVEAFF	TGTGCCAGCTCACCATATTTGACAGGGGATACCGTTGAAGCTTTCTTT
TRBV2	TRBD1	-	TRBJ2-1	CASRLQGVYNEQFF	TGTGCCAGCAGGCTACAGGGGGTCTACAATGAGCAGTTCTTC
TRBV11-2	TRBD1	-	TRBJ2-7	CAVLIDTGGVEQYF	TGTGCCGTACTGATCGATACAGGGGGAGTCGAGCAGTACTTC
TRBV6-6	-	-	TRBJ1-5	CASSPPGRDNQPQHF	TGTGCCAGCAGTCCCCCGGGGAGGGACAATCAGCCCCAGCATTTT
TRBV14	TRBD1	-	TRBJ1-1	CASSQERTGEAFF	TGTGCCAGCAGCCAAGAAAGGACAGGCGAAGCTTTCTTT
TRBV30	-	-	TRBJ1-2	CAWNGQNYGYTF	TGTGCCTGGAACGGACAGAACTATGGCTACACCTTC
TRBV6-1	TRBD1	-	TRBJ2-5	CASSLSRTGETQYF	TGTGCCAGCAGTCTTAGCCGGACAGGAGAGACCCAGTACTTC
TRBV6-1	-	-	TRBJ1-2	CASRSRGRGGYTF	TGTGCCAGCCGTTCCAGGGGAAGAGGGGGCTACACCTTC
TRBV6-5	TRBD1	-	TRBJ2-7	CASSYSTGQGTYEQYF	TGTGCCAGCAGTTACTCCACGGGACAGGGGACCTACGAGCAGTACTTC
TRBV28	TRBD1	once	TRBJ1-4	CASTTGVWEKLFF	TGTGCCAGCACCACAGGGGTTTGGGAAAAACTGTTTTTT
TRBV18	-	few	TRBJ1-5	CASTPASNSNQPQHF	TGTGCCAGCACCCCCGCGAGTAATAGCAATCAGCCCCAGCATTTT
TRBV5-5	-	-	TRBJ1-5	CASSLVGGDQPQHF	TGTGCCAGCAGCTTGGTCGGGGGGGATCAGCCCCAGCATTTT
TRBV2	-	-	TRBJ2-7	CASSEPLTGLEQYF	TGTGCCAGCAGTGAACCCCTTACCGGTCTCGAGCAGTACTTC
TRBV4-1	TRBD2	-	TRBJ2-7	CASSQEGGKGRTTYEQYF	TGCGCCAGCAGCCAAGAGGGGGGGAAGGGGAGGACCACCTACGAGCAGTACTTC
TRBV6-1	-	-	TRBJ1-2	CASNPIFGQSYGYTF	TGTGCCAGCAATCCCATATTCGGACAGAGCTATGGCTACACCTTC
TRBV7-9	TRBD2	-	TRBJ2-7	CASSLPGGPYEQYF	TGTGCCAGCAGCTTACCGGGGGGTCCCTACGAGCAGTACTTC
TRBV6-5	-	-	TRBJ1-2	CASRTGGDYGYTF	TGTGCCAGTCGAACCGGGGGGGACTATGGCTACACCTTC
TRBV27	-	-	TRBJ1-5	CASSLAYNQPQHF	TGTGCCAGCAGTCTGGCATATAATCAGCCCCAGCATTTT
TRBV9	TRBD2	once	TRBJ2-7	CASSVLSGSYEQYF	TGTGCCAGCAGCGTGCTTAGCGGGAGCTACGAGCAGTACTTC
TRBV29-1	-	once	TRBJ2-5	CSVRPQETQYF	TGCAGCGTTCGTCCGCAAGAGACCCAGTACTTC
TRBV6-5	-	-	TRBJ2-7	CASSYRGGEQYF	TGTGCCAGCAGTTATCGGGGAGGAGAGCAGTACTTC
TRBV5-6	-	-	TRBJ1-3	CASSFQGSGNTIYF	TGTGCCAGCAGCTTCCAGGGCTCTGGAAACACCATATATTTT
TRBV6-5	-	-	TRBJ1-3	CASRLTGSGNTIYF	TGTGCCAGCAGGCTCACAGGGTCAGGAAACACCATATATTTT
TRBV28	TRBD2	-	TRBJ2-2	CASSLGLAGGPSTGELFF	TGTGCCAGCAGTTTAGGACTAGCGGGAGGGCCTAGCACCGGGGAGCTGTTTTTT
TRBV19	TRBD1	-	TRBJ2-7	CASSTTRQGRYEQYF	TGTGCCAGTAGTACGACCCGACAGGGGCGGTACGAGCAGTACTTC
TRBV7-9	TRBD2	once	TRBJ2-7	CASSSVASGSYEQYF	TGTGCCAGCAGCTCAGTCGCTAGCGGCTCCTACGAGCAGTACTTC
TRBV2	-	-	TRBJ2-7	CASTMRAYEQYF	TGTGCCAGCACGATGCGGGCTTACGAGCAGTACTTC
TRBV27	TRBD1	once	TRBJ1-4	CASSFLTGSEKLFF	TGTGCCAGCAGTTTCCTGACAGGGAGTGAAAAACTGTTTTTT
TRBV2	-	-	TRBJ2-7	CASSALGPRVAGEQYF	TGTGCCAGCAGTGCTCTAGGGCCCAGGGTTGCGGGGGAGCAGTACTTC
TRBV6-1	TRBD1	few	TRBJ1-2	CASSFGQGGNGYTF	TGTGCCAGCAGTTTCGGACAGGGAGGGAATGGCTACACCTTC
TRBV27	-	-	TRBJ1-1	CASSLDSNTEAFF	TGTGCCAGCAGCCTGGACAGTAACACTGAAGCTTTCTTT
TRBV27	-	-	TRBJ2-7	CASKLLGAGTIYEQYF	TGTGCCAGCAAGCTACTCGGGGCAGGGACAATCTACGAGCAGTACTTC
TRBV29-1	-	once	TRBJ1-1	CSVDRGMNTEAFF	TGCAGCGTTGACCGGGGGATGAACACTGAAGCTTTCTTT
TRBV30	TRBD1	-	TRBJ1-1	CAGKTGTDLTEAFF	TGTGCCGGTAAGACAGGGACAGACCTCACTGAAGCTTTCTTT
TRBV7-9	-	-	TRBJ2-5	CASSFGTLYQETQYF	TGTGCCAGCAGCTTTGGGACACTGTACCAAGAGACCCAGTACTTC
TRBV9	TRBD2	-	TRBJ2-5	CASSGRLLAGDMETQYF	TGTGCCAGCAGCGGACGATTACTAGCGGGAGACATGGAGACCCAGTACTTC
TRBV9	-	-	TRBJ2-4	CASSKTSSKNIQYF	TGTGCCAGTAGCAAGACATCGTCCAAAAACATTCAGTACTTC
TRBV10-3	-	-	TRBJ2-2	CAISGGREAPMVGELFF	TGTGCCATCAGTGGCGGCAGGGAAGCTCCTATGGTCGGGGAGCTGTTTTTT